These 8 T cell receptor beta chains originate from one sample sequenced in a study of spatial heterogeneity in lung cancer. This sample's time point: blood at routine non-recurrence follow-up after resection. Unsorted tumor, nontumor lung tissue or cryopreserved PBMC supplied the whole RNA. Using its own MiXCR run on the 5' RACE reads, TCRdb lists one record per CDR3 protein. This sample carries about 120,000 distinct CDR3 sequences, 12% of them seen once, and the ten largest clones take approximately 17%. The sample was PBMCs, taken at follow-up. These receptors were collected from a male donor with early-stage non-small cell lung cancer.

The chain couples TRBV7-2 to TRBJ2-2; TRBD2 is a possible D gene (6 bases). V was shortened by 7 bases and J by 6 bases, with 21 bases between the two germline ends. In germline, CDR1 is SGHTA, CDR2 FQGNSA. CDR3 length equals 16 residues. CDR3 residues: CASNPAGIIGSGELFF. CDR3 nucleotides: TGTGCCAGCAACCCCGCGGGGATTATCGGTTCCGGGGAGCTGTTTTTT. The full variable domain, rest sourced from reference TRBV7-2 and TRBJ2-2, is GAGVSQSPSNKVTEKGKDVELRCDPISGHTALYWYRQSLGQGLEFLIYFQGNSAPDKSGLPSDRFSAERTGGSVSTLTIQRTQQEDSAVYLCASNPAGIIGSGELFFGEGSRLTVL.

This clonotype was counted at least ten times. This rearrangement joins TRBV3-1 to TRBJ1-2; 9 positions agree with TRBD1. Germline CDR1 reads LGHDT; CDR2 reads YNNKEL (reference sequence). The CDR3 runs 17 residues. Trimming took 4 bases from V and 3 from J; bases not matched to a gene: 12. The CDR3 coding sequence is TGTGCCAGCAGCCGCAATCGTCCCGGGACAGGGTACTATGGCTACACCTTC. It encodes CASSRNRPGTGYYGYTF.

This clonotype was detected a few times. The rearrangement joins TRBV29-1 to TRBJ1-6; 9 nucleotides align to TRBD1. CDR3 size: 14 residues. V was pared by 6 bases and J by 3 bases, with 3 bases of the junction left unmatched. Germline V gene data show CDR1 as SQVTM and CDR2 as ANQGSEA. The CDR3 here is CSVGTGNYNSPLHF. The CDR3 DNA sequence: TGCAGCGTGGGGACAGGGAACTATAATTCACCCCTCCACTTT.

As concerns this clonotype: A read error may produce the germline difference seen at one junction end. This chain links TRBV7-2 with TRBJ2-2, with 9 bases aligning to TRBD1. CDR1 SGHTA and CDR2 FQGNSA come from the germline V gene. This CDR3 has 15 residues. CDR3 protein: CASSNRGPSTGELFF. The CDR3 DNA sequence: TGTGCCAGCAGCAACAGGGGGCCTTCCACCGGGGAGCTGTTTTTC.

This clonotype was counted ten times or more. This chain links TRBV28 with TRBJ2-1, with TRBD2 matching over 12 bases. The CDR3 is made up of 13 amino acids. The ends lost 7 bases at V and 8 bases at J; junction bases unmatched: 3. Germline-derived CDR1 and CDR2 are MDHEN and SYDVKM. CDR3 DNA: TGTGCCAGCACTAGCGGGGGGGATTATGAGCAGTTCTTC. It encodes CASTSGGDYEQFF.

The genes are TRBV11-3 and TRBJ2-2; possible D gene TRBD1, 6 bases. Germline assignment: CDR1 SGHNT and CDR2 YENEEA. The CDR3 spans 14 residues. The V end was cut by 5 bases, the J end by 4 bases, with 11 bases between. The CDR3 nucleotides are TGTGCCAGCAGCCTACGAGGGGGCACCGGGGAGCTGTTTTTT. Protein: CASSLRGGTGELFF.

The chain is built from TRBV25-1 and TRBJ2-2; D not resolved. Germline CDR1 reads MGHDK; CDR2 reads SYGVNS. Trimming removed 4 bases at V and 9 bases at J, with 12 bases between. CDR3 length: 13 amino acids. The CDR3 nucleotides read TGTGCCAGCAGTGGCCGTACACCGTGGGAGCTGTTTTTT. This sequence encodes CASSGRTPWELFF.

The V and J genes are TRBV28 and TRBJ2-2; TRBD1 might be the D (5 bases). CDR1 and CDR2 (germline): MDHEN, SYDVKM. V was clipped by 3 bases and J by 3 bases, with 11 bases between them. There are 15 residues in the CDR3. The CDR3 loop is CASSLAQADTGELFF. The CDR3 DNA sequence: TGTGCCAGCAGTTTGGCACAGGCGGACACCGGGGAGCTGTTTTTT. Together with reference TRBV28 and TRBJ2-2, the CDR3 gives the full variable domain: DVKVTQSSRYLVKRTGEKVFLECVQDMDHENMFWYRQDPGLGLRLIYFSYDVKMKEKGDIPEGYSVSREKKERFSLILESASTNQTSMYLCASSLAQADTGELFFGEGSRLTVL.